The rows below give T cell receptor beta chains drawn from one sample of a study of shared clonotypes between healthy human individuals. Sequencing used immunoSEQ multiplex PCR; TCRdb keeps in-frame clones, though not all of them. The profile shows approximately 2.4 million clones, 90% to 97% of them singletons. The sequenced sample was naive CD4+ T cells sorted from blood. The receptors were gathered from a young man in good health. CDR3s include the opening cysteine and the closing phenylalanine or tryptophan. The D gene is left open where the match is weak. Size tells how often a clone was seen (once, few, many) or the class of an expanded clone, and some rows leave it out.

clone_size j_call v_call d_call cdr3_aa cdr3_nt
once TRBJ2-7 TRBV5-1 NA CASSVEGPYEQYF TGCGCCAGCAGTGTGGAGGGCCCCTACGAGCAGTACTTC
NA TRBJ2-5 TRBV7-9 NA CASSLDPGEVTQYF TGTGCCAGCAGCTTAGACCCCGGGGAGGTGACCCAGTACTTC
NA TRBJ2-1 TRBV29-1 NA CSARGRGLYNEQFF TGCAGCGCCCGAGGCCGGGGCCTCTACAATGAGCAGTTCTTC
NA TRBJ1-2 TRBV5-1 NA CASSLQQGNDGYTF TGCGCCAGCAGCCTCCAACAGGGAAACGATGGCTACACCTTC
NA TRBJ1-5 TRBV11-2 NA CASSLSTEYSNQPQHF TGTGCCAGCAGCTTATCCACGGAGTACAGCAATCAGCCCCAGCATTTT
NA TRBJ2-3 TRBV11-3 NA CASSPDSSTDTQYF TGTGCCAGCAGCCCGGACAGTAGCACAGATACGCAGTATTTT
NA TRBJ1-4 TRBV30 TRBD1 CAWSSTGGLANEKLFF TGTGCCTGGAGTTCCACAGGGGGCCTGGCTAATGAAAAACTGTTTTTT
NA TRBJ1-5 TRBV5-1 NA CASSLAGDRNQPQHF TGCGCCAGCAGCTTGGCAGGGGACCGCAATCAGCCCCAGCATTTT
NA TRBJ2-1 TRBV7-8 TRBD2 CASSLGGLAGGRQFF TGTGCCAGCAGCTTAGGAGGTCTAGCGGGGGGAAGGCAGTTCTTC
NA TRBJ2-7 TRBV20-1 NA CSASWGYEQYF TGCAGTGCTAGTTGGGGATACGAGCAGTACTTC
NA TRBJ2-3 TRBV7-9 NA CASSLEGGRSDTQYF TGTGCCAGCAGCTTAGAGGGCGGGCGGTCGGATACGCAGTATTTT
NA TRBJ1-2 TRBV7-9 NA CASSSRTGPYGYTF TGTGCCAGCAGCTCACGGACGGGTCCCTATGGCTACACCTTC
NA TRBJ2-1 TRBV5-1 TRBD2 CASSLALAGGSEQFF TGCGCCAGCAGCTTGGCACTAGCGGGAGGGAGTGAGCAGTTCTTC
NA TRBJ2-5 TRBV2 NA CASSGTVYSTQYF TGTGCCAGCAGTGGGACGGTCTATTCGACCCAGTACTTC
NA TRBJ1-6 TRBV5-6 NA CASSLYRGASPLHF TGTGCCAGCAGCTTGTACCGGGGGGCCTCACCCCTCCACTTT
NA TRBJ2-7 TRBV6-5 TRBD1 CASKTGVDYEQYF TGTGCCAGCAAGACAGGGGTTGACTACGAGCAGTACTTC
NA TRBJ2-7 TRBV4-1 NA CASSQDWSPASYEQYF TGCGCCAGCAGCCAAGATTGGTCCCCAGCCTCCTACGAGCAGTACTTC
NA TRBJ1-4 TRBV21-1 NA CAIHRATAINEKLFF TGTGCCATCCACAGGGCAACAGCTATTAATGAAAAACTGTTTTTT
once TRBJ1-1 TRBV27 TRBD1 CASLPRDRMNTEAFF TGTGCCAGCCTCCCCCGGGACAGAATGAACACTGAAGCTTTCTTT
NA TRBJ2-2 TRBV19 TRBD2 CASRGLASSGELFF TGTGCCAGTAGGGGACTAGCGAGCTCAGGGGAGCTGTTTTTT
NA TRBJ1-2 TRBV18 NA CASSLGASYGYTF TGTGCCAGCTCACTAGGGGCGTCCTATGGCTACACCTTC
once TRBJ2-1 TRBV4-1 NA CASSPILSVSYNEQFF TGCGCCAGCAGCCCAATACTGTCTGTCTCCTACAATGAGCAGTTCTTC
NA TRBJ1-4 TRBV7-9 NA CASSLALGEKLFF TGTGCCAGCAGCTTAGCGCTGGGTGAAAAACTGTTTTTT
NA TRBJ2-7 TRBV19 NA CASSIEQGSEQYF TGTGCCAGTAGTATAGAACAGGGCTCCGAGCAGTACTTC
NA TRBJ1-1 TRBV18 NA CASSPPNSMTGNTEAFF TGTGCCAGCTCACCACCGAACAGTATGACGGGGAACACTGAAGCTTTCTTT
NA TRBJ2-2 TRBV2 NA CASSELELSTGELFF TGTGCCAGCAGTGAATTAGAACTCTCAACCGGGGAGCTGTTTTTT
NA TRBJ2-1 TRBV5-1 TRBD1 CASSPGQDAYNEQFF TGCGCCAGCAGCCCGGGACAGGACGCCTACAATGAGCAGTTCTTC
NA TRBJ1-5 TRBV6-5 NA CASGLLGDSNQPQHF TGTGCCAGCGGACTCCTAGGGGATAGCAATCAGCCCCAGCATTTT
NA TRBJ1-5 TRBV28 TRBD1 CASSLLPGQGANQPQHF TGTGCCAGCAGTTTACTCCCGGGACAGGGGGCAAATCAGCCCCAGCATTTT
NA TRBJ2-7 TRBV6-5 NA CASSRRSTYEQYF TGTGCCAGCTCGAGACGTTCCACCTACGAGCAGTACTTC
NA TRBJ1-3 TRBV29-1 NA CSVEATLGNTIYF TGCAGCGTTGAAGCAACACTTGGAAACACCATATATTTT
NA TRBJ2-4 TRBV6-5 TRBD1 CASSSPAGQGVNIQYF TGTGCCAGCAGTTCCCCGGCGGGACAGGGCGTGAACATTCAGTACTTC
NA TRBJ1-1 TRBV6-6 NA CASSYSAPDTEAFF TGTGCCAGCAGTTACTCGGCCCCGGACACTGAAGCTTTCTTT
NA TRBJ2-3 TRBV6-1 TRBD1 CASSTGATTDTQYF TGTGCCAGCTCTACAGGGGCAACCACAGATACGCAGTATTTT
NA TRBJ2-7 TRBV7-2 NA CASSLMGQSSYEQYF TGTGCCAGCAGCTTAATGGGGCAAAGCTCCTACGAGCAGTACTTC
NA TRBJ2-3 TRBV2 NA CASSGLQPTDTQYF TGTGCCAGCAGTGGCCTACAGCCCACAGATACGCAGTATTTT
NA TRBJ1-2 TRBV6-5 NA CASGRGTKINYGYTF TGTGCCAGCGGACGGGGGACAAAGATTAACTATGGCTACACCTTC
NA TRBJ1-2 TRBV27 NA CASSSVRVNYGYTF TGTGCCAGCAGTTCAGTCAGGGTAAACTATGGCTACACCTTC
NA TRBJ1-1 TRBV29-1 NA CSVRGRLNTEAFF TGCAGCGTGCGGGGGCGTCTGAACACTGAAGCTTTCTTT
NA TRBJ2-2 TRBV7-2 NA CASSFYLGETGELFF TGTGCCAGCAGCTTTTATCTTGGAGAAACCGGGGAGCTGTTTTTT
NA TRBJ2-7 TRBV30 NA CAWSGSGTRRDEQYF TGTGCCTGGAGTGGGTCCGGGACACGGAGGGACGAGCAGTACTTC
once TRBJ2-1 TRBV19 NA CASRGAGAPYNEQFF TGTGCCAGTAGAGGGGCAGGGGCCCCCTACAATGAGCAGTTCTTC
once TRBJ2-7 TRBV7-2 NA CASSLALQAGYEQYF TGTGCCAGCAGCTTAGCGCTGCAGGCAGGCTACGAGCAGTACTTC
NA TRBJ2-3 TRBV6-6 TRBD1 CASSQPRGQGVGTQYF TGTGCCAGCAGCCAGCCGAGGGGGCAGGGCGTCGGTACGCAGTATTTT
NA TRBJ1-1 TRBV27 TRBD1 CASSLSRGRSGTEAFF TGTGCCAGCAGTTTATCCAGGGGGAGGTCGGGGACTGAAGCTTTCTTT
NA TRBJ2-4 TRBV2 TRBD2 CASSVRREGPYIQYF TGTGCCAGCAGTGTCCGACGGGAGGGCCCGTACATTCAGTACTTC
once TRBJ1-1 TRBV5-4 TRBD1 CASSLDRGNTEAFF TGTGCCAGCAGCTTAGACAGGGGGAACACTGAAGCTTTCTTT
NA TRBJ1-5 TRBV5-4 NA CASSLQGRDQPQHF TGTGCCAGCAGCTTGCAGGGTAGGGATCAGCCCCAGCATTTT
NA TRBJ2-5 TRBV7-3 TRBD2 CASSLGTTETQYF TGTGCCAGCAGCTTAGGGACTACGGAGACCCAGTACTTC
NA TRBJ1-5 TRBV30 NA CAWSGRISNQPQHF TGTGCCTGGAGTGGGCGGATTAGCAATCAGCCCCAGCATTTT
once TRBJ2-1 TRBV19 NA CASSIGRGGYNEQFF TGTGCCAGTAGTATAGGACGAGGCGGTTACAATGAGCAGTTCTTC
NA TRBJ2-2 TRBV7-9 NA CASSSMGRRTGELFF TGTGCCAGCAGCTCGATGGGACGGAGGACCGGGGAGCTGTTTTTT
NA TRBJ2-7 TRBV27 TRBD2 CASSFFPRIAGLDEQYF TGTGCCAGCAGTTTTTTCCCGAGGATAGCGGGACTCGACGAGCAGTACTTC